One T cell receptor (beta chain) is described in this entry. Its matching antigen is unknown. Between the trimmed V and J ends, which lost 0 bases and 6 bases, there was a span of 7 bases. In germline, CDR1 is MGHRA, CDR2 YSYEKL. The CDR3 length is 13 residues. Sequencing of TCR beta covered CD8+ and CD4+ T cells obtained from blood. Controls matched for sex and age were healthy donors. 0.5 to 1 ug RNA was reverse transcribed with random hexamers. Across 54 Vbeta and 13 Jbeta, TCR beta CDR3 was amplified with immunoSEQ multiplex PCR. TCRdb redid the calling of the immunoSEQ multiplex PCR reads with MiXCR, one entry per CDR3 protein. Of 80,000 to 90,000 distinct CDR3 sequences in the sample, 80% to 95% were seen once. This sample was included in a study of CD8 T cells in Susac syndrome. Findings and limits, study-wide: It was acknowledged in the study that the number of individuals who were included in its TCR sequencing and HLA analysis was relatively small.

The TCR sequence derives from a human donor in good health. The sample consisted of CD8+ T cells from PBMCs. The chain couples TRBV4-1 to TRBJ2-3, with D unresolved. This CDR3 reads CASSQERVDTQYF. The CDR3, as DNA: TGCGCCAGCAGCCAAGAACGGGTCGATACGCAGTATTTT.